The 15 T cell receptor beta chains given below trace back to one sample, sequenced in a study of shared clonotypes between healthy human individuals (TCRdb year 2020). Libraries came from the immunoSEQ multiplex PCR assay. This is the immuneACCESS table as TCRdb keeps it, with only in-frame sequences that have V and J called. A part of the clones is gone; compared with another copy, unresolved V genes explain less than half, and the rest is unexplained. Across this sample there are 1,500,000 or so clones, with 98% seen only once. The ten largest make up 0.36% of the sample. Specimen: naive CD4+ T cells sorted from blood. Reading the label with the study, this specimen's cell subset or site is: CD45RA+ positively selected. All receptors derive from a man younger than 45 in good health.

The V call is TRBV7-9, the J call TRBJ1-5; the D is unclear. CDR3 length: 14 residues. Trimming left V 2 bases short and J 5 bases short, with 10 bases between. Germline CDR1 reads SEHNR; CDR2 reads FQNEAQ (reference sequence). CDR3 sequence reads: CASSLSGRDQPQHF. The CDR3 nucleotides read TGTGCCAGCAGCTTATCGGGCAGAGATCAGCCCCAGCATTTT.

For this clone: One end of the junction is discordant with germline, which a read error may explain. V usage is TRBV30 and J usage is TRBJ2-7, with unresolved D. The CDR3 has 11 amino acids. The germline V gene encodes CDR1 GTSNPN and CDR2 SVGIG (reference sequence). The CDR3 sequence: CAWSTLGGLDF. The CDR3 bases are TGTGCCTGGAGTACGCTGGGTGGTCTCGACTTC. Together with reference TRBV30 and TRBJ2-7, the CDR3 gives the full variable domain: SQTIHQWPATLVQPVGSPLSLECTVEGTSNPNLYWYRQAAGRGLQLLFYSVGIGQISSEVPQNLSASRPQDRQFILSSKKLLLSDSGFYLCAWSTLGGLDFGPGTRLTVT.

This chain connects TRBV4-1 to TRBJ2-1; 9 positions match TRBD1. Germline loops: CDR1 MGHRA, CDR2 YSYEKL. The CDR3 length is 16 residues. V trimming: 4 bases; J trimming: 3 bases; junction bases outside the gene matches: 7. This CDR3 reads CASSLHSTGGYNEQFF. The CDR3, as DNA: TGCGCCAGCAGCCTACACTCGACAGGGGGCTACAATGAGCAGTTCTTC.

This chain uses TRBV29-1 with TRBJ2-3, with unresolved D. CDR1 is SQVTM, CDR2 ANQGSEA, per germline. This CDR3 has 11 residues. Trimming took 7 bases from V and 4 from J, leaving 9 bases between them. CDR3 sequence (DNA): TGCAGCGCCACTACGTCAGATACGCAGTATTTT. It specifies CSATTSDTQYF.

The chain is built from TRBV7-2 and TRBJ2-7, with D uncertain. This CDR3 comprises 12 residues. V was cut by 5 bases and J by 4 bases, with 9 bases left in between. Germline V CDR1 and CDR2: SGHTA, FQGNSA. CDR3 loop: CASSMSQYEQYF. The CDR3 DNA reads TGTGCCAGCAGCATGTCTCAATACGAGCAGTACTTC.

The gene calls are TRBV4-2 and TRBJ2-7; D is unclear. Germline V CDR1 and CDR2: LGHNA, YNFKEQ. V lost 1 base to trimming and J lost 1 base, with 11 bases between them. The CDR3 sequence is 15 residues long. In DNA, the CDR3 is TGTGCCAGCAGCCAAGCCCGGACCCGATCCTACGAGCAGTACTTC. This gives the protein CASSQARTRSYEQYF.

This sequence joins TRBV5-1 and TRBJ1-1, with D hard to call. The germline V gene encodes CDR1 SGHRS and CDR2 YFSETQ. CDR3 length equals 13 residues. The V gene lost 4 bases and the J gene lost 5 bases, with 12 bases spanning the gap. The CDR3 loop reads CASSRSGGTEAFF. The DNA for the CDR3 is TGCGCCAGCAGCCGATCGGGTGGGACTGAAGCTTTCTTT. Full variable domain (outside the CDR3, taken from reference TRBV5-1 and TRBJ1-1): KAGVTQTPRYLIKTRGQQVTLSCSPISGHRSVSWYQQTPGQGLQFLFEYFSETQRNKGNFPGRFSGRQFSNSRSEMNVSTLELGDSALYLCASSRSGGTEAFFGQGTRLTVV.

CDR3 in DNA: TGTGCCAGCAGTGATAGCGGGAGGCCCAGAGCCTACGAGCAGTACTTC. Its protein product is CASSDSGRPRAYEQYF. V usage is TRBV6-1 and J usage is TRBJ2-7, with TRBD2 matching 10 bases. The germline V gene encodes CDR1 MNHNS and CDR2 SASEGT. J lost 2 bases, V lost 3 bases, and 7 bases had no gene match. This CDR3 is 16 amino acids long.

The chain is built from TRBV27 and TRBJ1-1, with D tentatively TRBD1 (5 bases). Germline V gives CDR1 MNHEY, CDR2 SMNVEV (reference sequence). CDR3 length equals 19 residues. V dropped 4 bases and J dropped 6 bases, with 30 bases sitting between them. CDR3 residues: CASSSSQAYRRGETPEAFF. DNA of the CDR3: TGTGCCAGCAGTTCATCTCAAGCCTATAGGAGGGGAGAGACCCCTGAAGCTTTCTTT.

The table lists this clone with a count of one. The chain carries TRBV30 and TRBJ2-3, with D possibly being TRBD1 (6 bases). The CDR3 consists of 14 residues. The V end lost 4 bases, the J end lost 0 bases, and 11 bases lay between the germline ends. Germline CDR1 is GTSNPN and CDR2 is SVGIG (reference sequence). CDR3 loop: CAWTHRASTDTQYF. The CDR3 nucleotides are TGTGCCTGGACGCACAGGGCTAGCACAGATACGCAGTATTTT. Complete variable domain (other parts from reference TRBV30 and TRBJ2-3): SQTIHQWPATLVQPVGSPLSLECTVEGTSNPNLYWYRQAAGRGLQLLFYSVGIGQISSEVPQNLSASRPQDRQFILSSKKLLLSDSGFYLCAWTHRASTDTQYFGPGTRLTVL.

The rearrangement joins TRBV27 to TRBJ2-6; D gene uncertain. The germline CDR1 and CDR2 sequences are MNHEY and SMNVEV (reference sequence). Trimming took 3 bases from V and 0 from J, leaving 6 bases between them. The CDR3 is made up of 15 amino acids. The CDR3 region is CASSFEPSGANVLTF. The CDR3 nucleotides are TGTGCCAGCAGTTTTGAGCCCTCTGGGGCCAACGTCCTGACTTTC.

As concerns this clone: Other DNA sequences in the same sample also yield this CDR3. The chain recombines TRBV28 with TRBJ2-7; D call uncertain. Trimming removed 6 bases from V and 3 bases from J, with 6 bases in between. The V gene's germline CDR1 is MDHEN and CDR2 SYDVKM. CDR3 length: 11 residues. The chain's CDR3 is CASRSSYEQYF. In nucleotides, the CDR3 is TGTGCCAGCAGAAGCAGCTACGAGCAGTACTTC.

This chain links TRBV14 with TRBJ2-7, with D perhaps TRBD1 (5 bases). This CDR3 region has 13 residues. Germline V gene data show CDR1 as SGHDN and CDR2 as FVKESK. Trimming stripped 3 bases from V and 9 bases from J, with 15 bases between. CDR3 region: CASSHRVYSGQYF. The CDR3 DNA reads as TGTGCCAGCAGCCACAGGGTATATTCCGGGCAGTACTTC.

This clone was seen a handful of times. The J gene is TRBJ2-7, the V gene TRBV18; 14 bases are a match to TRBD2. The CDR3 spans 15 residues. The germline gives CDR1 KGHSH, CDR2 LQKENI. The trim removed 4 bases at V and 6 bases at J, leaving 5 bases unmatched. The chain's CDR3 is CASSLGTSGSFEQYF. CDR3 DNA sequence: TGTGCCAGCTCACTTGGGACTAGCGGGAGCTTCGAGCAGTACTTC.

CDR3 DNA: TGTGCCAGCAGTTATTATACCAGGGTCACCGGGGAGCTGTTTTTT. Translated, it gives CASSYYTRVTGELFF. The chain has TRBV7-3 and TRBJ2-2, with D possibly TRBD1 on 5 matching bases. The CDR3 runs 15 residues. Germline V gene lookup returns CDR1 SGHTA and CDR2 FQGTGA. The germline V and J ends were trimmed by 6 bases and 4 bases, with 15 bases remaining between them.